One sample yielded the 4 T cell receptor beta chains listed below, sequenced in a study of shared clonotypes between healthy human individuals (TCRdb year 2020). Library construction relied on the immunoSEQ multiplex PCR assay. TCRdb retrieved this table from immuneACCESS and kept in-frame rearrangements only. Not all clones are present; in checked studies, unresolved V genes account for under half, and no reason is known for the remainder. Here the sample has some 1.5 million clones; roughly 95% occur a single time. More than 0.9% of the sample is held by the ten biggest clonotypes. Sequencing was carried out using naive CD4+ T cells sorted from blood. What the cell subset or site label conveys for this sample: CD45RA+ positively selected. The receptors shown here come from a man between 25 and 39 years old in good health.

The J gene is TRBJ2-3, the V gene TRBV6-4; D is perhaps TRBD2 (6 bases). The CDR3 runs 13 residues. With 6 bases removed from V and 10 bases from J, the gap between germline ends came to 17 bases. The germline V gene encodes CDR1 MRHNA and CDR2 SNTAGT. The CDR3, as DNA: TGTGCCAGCAGCCTAACCTTGGAGGGAGCGCAGTATTTT. This encodes CASSLTLEGAQYF.

This sequence joins TRBV10-1 and TRBJ2-1; 8 bases fit TRBD1. The CDR3 sequence is 15 residues long. The germline gives CDR1 WNHNN, CDR2 SYGVQD (reference sequence). Losses at the gene ends were 5 bases for V and 0 bases for J; bases not matched to a gene: 3. The CDR3 nucleotides are TGCGCCAGCAGTTCTGACAGGGGCTCCTACAATGAGCAGTTCTTC. Translated, it gives CASSSDRGSYNEQFF.

The genes are TRBV18 and TRBJ2-7; maybe TRBD2 (6 bases). The germline V gene encodes CDR1 KGHSH and CDR2 LQKENI. This CDR3 region has 13 residues. Trimming cost V 5 bases and J 4 bases, with 12 bases left between them. CDR3 bases: TGTGCCAGCTCATCAGCGGGTGGGTACGAGCAGTACTTC. Amino acid sequence: CASSSAGGYEQYF.

This sequence joins TRBV25-1 and TRBJ1-1, with D unclear. The CDR3 runs to 13 residues. Deletions cut 7 bases from V and 2 bases from J, with 11 bases between. Per the germline V gene, CDR1 is MGHDK and CDR2 is SYGVNS. This CDR3 is CASTSKVNTEAFF. The DNA for the CDR3 is TGTGCCAGCACCTCCAAGGTTAACACTGAAGCTTTCTTT.